This record concerns one T cell receptor beta chain sequence. This clone was picked up a small number of times. Its antigen remains unidentified. No base qualities exist here, and no much larger clone lies one base off it. No patient had received any treatment before thyroid surgery. The study retrospectively analysed patient clinical samples collected from about 2012 to 2018 using T-cell receptor beta sequencing. As encoded in the germline V gene (reference sequence), CDR1 is SEHNR while CDR2 is FQNEAQ. Trimming removed 1 base from V and 3 bases from J, leaving 7 bases between the germline ends. Spanning cysteine to phenylalanine, the CDR3 consists of 13 amino acids. This entry keeps only the CDR3 DNA: 39 bases, framed from base 1. This sample is drawn from a study of metastatic and nonmetastatic thyroid tumors (dated by TCRdb to the early 2020s). Notes on the research overall: For patients with malignant and with benign thyroid disease, the researchers compared repertoires between peripheral blood samples and tumor or nodule tissue samples.

Libraries were prepared through PCR. The data were produced on an Illumina HiSeq 4000. The TCR beta-chain CDR3 region of each patient was profiled by high-throughput sequencing. The study's processing was this. The researchers built a classifier to tell apart papillary thyroid cancer patients with distant metastasis, based on CDR3 differences among clinicopathological groups. Repertoire diversity was assessed with the Shannon index, and tumor-blood repertoire similarity with the Morisita-Horn index. Starting from the raw public reads, TCRdb applied fastp trimming at Q25, assembled clones with MiXCR and retained in-frame beta chains. TCRdb, rather than the study authors, made the V and J calls. The sample data list 7,000 or so clones, and approximately 33% of these were observed just once. The top ten hold approximately 12% of the sample. Broader findings and caveats from the paper: TCR beta diversity was reported as significantly higher in malignant tumors than in benign nodules, in both blood and tumor samples.

The sequence joins TRBV7-9 to TRBJ2-7; the D gene is unclear. The specimen sequenced was adjacent normal tissue. The TCR originated in a female donor with papillary thyroid cancer or a benign thyroid nodule (not recorded which). Some clones in this sample may be carry-over from other donors' samples. The CDR3 protein: CASSLGPVYEQYF. The DNA sequence reads TGTGCCAGCAGCTTAGGCCCCGTCTACGAGCAGTACTTC.